This TCR beta chain comes out of a study of graft-versus-host responses after intestinal transplantation. Across the whole study: Isolated intestinal, liver-intestinal, or multivisceral transplants had been given to the recipients.

This table comes from immunoSEQ multiplex PCR, and its TCRdb copy is limited to in-frame clones, with some not included. The profile shows approximately 39,000 clones, approximately 94% of them singletons. Trimming cost V 0 bases and J 0 bases, with 8 bases left between them. This CDR3 region has 14 residues. Germline V gives CDR1 GTSNPN, CDR2 SVGIG (reference sequence). With respect to this clone: The antigen is undetermined.

This chain joins TRBV30 and TRBJ1-2; D is unclear. The specimen comprised unstimulated CD4+ T cells sorted from spleen or lymph node cells, sampled before transplant. The origin of this receptor is a human donor who was the organ donor for an intestinal transplant. DNA of the CDR3: TGTGCCTGGAGTGTTATAGGTCCTAACTATGGCTACACCTTC. It translates to CAWSVIGPNYGYTF.